The rows below give T cell receptor beta chains drawn from one sample of a study of human T cells and chemical hapten exposure. TCRdb re-derived calls from the RACE reads in MiXCR, one entry per CDR3 protein. This table holds about 120,000 distinct CDR3 sequences, around 11% found once. The specimen was whole blood, collected in connection with sensitization to the hapten diphenylcyclopropenone (DPC). The receptors shown here come from a woman in her forties or fifties with alopecia areata. Some clones in this sample may be carry-over from other donors' samples. Each CDR3 is given with its conserved first and last residue. Fields, in order: J gene, V gene, D gene, clone size, CDR3 protein, CDR3 DNA. A D gene is named only where the DNA matches it firmly. Rows may omit the clone size; those that give it use once, few, many or a size class.

TRBJ2-5,TRBV18,-,many,CASSPAGPPQYF,TGTGCCAGCTCACCGGCCGGGCCCCCCCAGTACTTC
TRBJ2-7,TRBV21-1,-,many,CASSKEQPYEQYF,TGTGCCAGCAGCAAAGAACAGCCCTACGAGCAGTACTTC
TRBJ2-7,TRBV5-5,-,few,CASSLFTDEYEQYF,TGTGCCAGCAGCTTGTTTACGGACGAATACGAGCAGTACTTC
TRBJ2-5,TRBV20-1,-,many,CSARAPQGPQETQYF,TGCAGTGCTAGAGCCCCCCAGGGACCCCAAGAGACCCAGTACTTC
TRBJ2-6,TRBV2,-,-,CASSDTGNSGANVLTF,TGTGCCAGCAGTGATACTGGGAATTCTGGGGCCAACGTCCTGACTTTC
TRBJ1-4,TRBV6-5,-,-,CASTGGEKLFF,TGTGCCAGCACCGGGGGCGAAAAACTGTTTTTT
TRBJ2-6,TRBV5-1,-,-,CASSLTGTGSSGANVLTF,TGCGCCAGCAGCTTGACCGGGACGGGGAGCTCTGGGGCCAACGTCCTGACTTTC
TRBJ1-5,TRBV7-9,-,-,CASSLGASRNQPQHF,TGTGCCAGCAGCTTAGGGGCGAGCCGAAATCAGCCCCAGCATTTT
TRBJ2-3,TRBV28,-,many,CASSLQRGGTDTQYF,TGTGCCAGCAGTTTACAGCGAGGGGGCACAGATACGCAGTATTTT
TRBJ1-2,TRBV20-1,-,-,CSAREGGIIYGYTF,TGCAGTGCGCGGGAGGGAGGGATTATCTATGGCTACACCTTC
TRBJ2-1,TRBV29-1,TRBD2,few,CSAGTSGSYEQFF,TGCAGCGCCGGGACTAGCGGGAGTTATGAGCAGTTCTTC
TRBJ2-6,TRBV6-1,-,few,CASSASGANVLTF,TGTGCCAGCTCGGCCTCTGGGGCCAACGTCCTGACTTTC
TRBJ2-1,TRBV27,-,-,CASSWAGEQFF,TGTGCCAGCAGTTGGGCAGGTGAGCAGTTCTTC
TRBJ2-5,TRBV5-1,TRBD2,-,CASSLVPAGGKETQYF,TGCGCCAGCAGCTTGGTCCCAGCGGGGGGCAAAGAGACCCAGTACTTC
TRBJ2-2,TRBV12-3/TRBV12-4,-,few,CASSYSGAGAGELFF,TGTGCCAGCAGTTATTCGGGGGCAGGGGCCGGGGAGCTGTTTTTT
TRBJ1-4,TRBV6-6,-,many,CASSYSSSRFEKLFF,TGTGCCAGCAGTTACTCGTCCTCTCGGTTTGAAAAACTGTTTTTT
TRBJ1-6,TRBV25-1,-,few,CASSDETPLHF,TGTGCCAGCAGTGATGAGACACCCCTCCACTTT
TRBJ1-4,TRBV6-5,TRBD1,many,CASSTRTGYNEKLFF,TGTGCCAGCAGCACCCGGACAGGGTATAATGAAAAACTGTTTTTT
TRBJ2-3,TRBV28,-,many,CASSALLGSGTDTQYF,TGTGCCAGCAGTGCCCTTTTGGGGTCTGGCACAGATACGCAGTATTTT
TRBJ2-7,TRBV9,TRBD1,-,CASSDGTGGSEQYF,TGTGCCAGCAGCGACGGGACAGGGGGCAGCGAGCAGTACTTC
TRBJ2-5,TRBV7-9,TRBD2,-,CASSLGGSGSKETQYF,TGTGCCAGCAGCTTAGGTGGCAGCGGGAGTAAAGAGACCCAGTACTTC
TRBJ1-1,TRBV27,-,-,CASSPTPTGWGGAEAFF,TGTGCCAGCAGTCCTACTCCGACAGGATGGGGTGGCGCTGAAGCTTTCTTT
TRBJ1-1,TRBV5-6,-,-,CASSPGTLGTEAFF,TGTGCCAGCAGCCCCGGGACACTGGGCACTGAAGCTTTCTTT
TRBJ1-2,TRBV6-2/TRBV6-3,TRBD1,-,CASSSDREGYGYTF,TGTGCCAGCAGCTCCGACAGGGAAGGGTACGGCTACACCTTC
TRBJ1-5,TRBV10-3,-,few,CAISEVNQPQHF,TGTGCCATCAGTGAGGTAAATCAGCCCCAGCATTTT
TRBJ1-5,TRBV2,-,-,CASSPQGISNQPQHF,TGTGCCAGCAGCCCCCAGGGCATTAGCAATCAGCCCCAGCATTTT
TRBJ1-2,TRBV5-1,-,-,CASSLSRGVPSYGYTF,TGCGCCAGCAGCTTGAGTCGGGGGGTCCCAAGCTATGGCTACACCTTC
TRBJ2-2,TRBV12-2,-,few,CASRLAGQGLGLANTGELFF,TGTGCAAGTCGCTTAGCGGGACAGGGGCTGGGACTAGCGAACACCGGGGAGCTGTTTTTT
TRBJ2-7,TRBV7-2,TRBD2,few,CASSPVAGFTYEQYF,TGTGCCAGCAGCCCCGTAGCGGGATTCACCTACGAGCAGTACTTC
TRBJ1-2,TRBV12-3/TRBV12-4,TRBD1,few,CASSTGGNDYGYTF,TGTGCCAGCAGCACAGGGGGCAACGACTATGGCTACACCTTC
TRBJ1-2,TRBV10-3,TRBD1,-,CAIRGTDYGYTF,TGTGCCATCAGAGGGACAGACTATGGCTACACCTTC
TRBJ1-4,TRBV27,-,-,CASSAATAINEKLFF,TGTGCCAGCAGTGCCGCGACAGCGATTAATGAAAAACTGTTTTTT
TRBJ2-7,TRBV28,TRBD1,-,CASSPRTGGRDEQYF,TGTGCCAGCAGTCCTCGGACAGGGGGAAGGGACGAGCAGTACTTC
TRBJ2-7,TRBV14,-,-,CASSQVAGPADEQYF,TGTGCCAGCAGCCAAGTGGCGGGACCAGCCGACGAGCAGTACTTC
TRBJ1-1,TRBV20-1,-,-,CSARTGALMNTEAFF,TGCAGTGCTAGGACGGGGGCACTCATGAACACTGAAGCTTTCTTT
TRBJ2-3,TRBV20-1,-,few,CSAEGTDTQYF,TGCAGTGCTGAGGGCACAGATACGCAGTATTTT
TRBJ2-1,TRBV7-2,-,many,CASSWSGEPYNEQFF,TGTGCCAGCAGCTGGAGCGGAGAACCTTACAATGAGCAGTTCTTC
TRBJ2-3,TRBV9,TRBD2,-,CASSVGLAGELDTQYF,TGTGCCAGCAGCGTAGGGCTAGCGGGGGAATTAGATACGCAGTATTTT
TRBJ2-7,TRBV12-3/TRBV12-4,-,-,CASRSPGAPYEQYF,TGTGCCAGTCGATCTCCCGGGGCCCCCTACGAGCAGTACTTC
TRBJ1-1,TRBV11-1,-,few,CASSLTGTGTAFF,TGTGCCAGCAGCTTAACCGGCACAGGGACGGCTTTCTTT
TRBJ1-5,TRBV11-2,TRBD1,few,CASSLGQGVLNQPQHF,TGTGCCAGCAGCTTAGGGCAGGGGGTCCTCAATCAGCCCCAGCATTTT
TRBJ1-4,TRBV7-9,-,few,CASSLPATNEKLFF,TGTGCCAGCAGCTTACCCGCAACTAATGAAAAACTGTTTTTT
TRBJ1-1,TRBV12-3/TRBV12-4,-,few,CASSLIGLFTEAFF,TGTGCCAGCAGTTTAATCGGGTTATTTACTGAAGCTTTCTTT
TRBJ1-5,TRBV20-1,TRBD1,once,CSASRGREGNSNQPQHF,TGCAGTGCTAGTAGGGGGCGCGAGGGTAACAGCAATCAGCCCCAGCATTTT
TRBJ1-3,TRBV27,-,-,CASSLSPGVSGNTIYF,TGTGCCAGCAGTTTGTCGCCGGGGGTGAGCGGAAACACCATATATTTT